Listed here are 21 T cell receptor beta chains from one sample, sequenced in a study of blood T cells in healthy people across ages. Through a sample-barcoded 5' primer and a J-beta primer mix, a second PCR was run for roughly 6 to 12 cycles. Via MiXCR, TCRdb re-called the 5' RACE reads, giving one row per CDR3 protein. This sample has just over 800,000 distinct CDR3 sequences, with about 59% found just once. The specimen was blood. Receptors were obtained from a man aged 25 to 40 in good health.

The chain joins TRBV7-9 to TRBJ1-2; possibly TRBD1 for D (5 bases). Germline assignment: CDR1 SEHNR and CDR2 FQNEAQ (reference sequence). V was trimmed by 5 bases and J by 7 bases, leaving 17 bases between them. The CDR3 totals 14 residues. The chain's CDR3 is CASSPGEGSAGYTF. The CDR3 nucleotides read TGTGCCAGCAGCCCGGGGGAGGGGTCGGCTGGCTACACCTTC.

V is TRBV13 and J is TRBJ1-4; possibly TRBD1 for D (5 bases). Trimming stripped 6 bases from V and 7 bases from J, with 15 bases between. The CDR3 runs 14 residues. CDR1 and CDR2 (germline): PRHDT, FYEKMQ (reference sequence). This chain's CDR3 is CASRAGPGGEKLFF. The CDR3 nucleotides read TGTGCCAGCAGGGCCGGGCCTGGGGGTGAAAAACTGTTTTTT.

The rearrangement uses TRBV7-3 and TRBJ2-1, with D tentatively TRBD1 (6 bases). V was shortened by 1 base and J by 6 bases, with 10 bases between the two germline ends. The CDR3 spans 14 residues. The germline gives CDR1 SGHTA, CDR2 FQGTGA. The CDR3 bases are TGTGCCAGCAGCTTAAGTGGGACAAGCAATGAGCAGTTCTTC. It codes for CASSLSGTSNEQFF.

The chain links TRBV29-1 to TRBJ2-7; TRBD1 might be the D (6 bases). The CDR3 loop spans 13 amino acids. From germline, CDR1 is SQVTM and CDR2 ANQGSEA. The germline V and J ends were trimmed by 3 bases and 5 bases, with 14 bases remaining between them. As DNA, the CDR3 is TGCAGCGTTGATGGGCAGGGGATGAACGAGCAGTACTTC. This codes for CSVDGQGMNEQYF.

The rearrangement links TRBV5-6 to TRBJ2-1, with D perhaps TRBD2 (5 bases). Germline loops: CDR1 SGHDT, CDR2 YYEEEE. The CDR3 has 17 residues. The V gene lost 4 bases and the J gene lost 0 bases, with 17 bases spanning the gap. CDR3 protein: CASSPDPGLPSYNEQFF. CDR3 nucleotide sequence: TGTGCCAGCAGCCCCGACCCAGGACTGCCCTCCTACAATGAGCAGTTCTTC.

This clonotype was recorded once. V and J are TRBV6-2 or TRBV6-3 and TRBJ1-5; a weak D match, TRBD1 (5 bases). Germline CDR1 and CDR2: MNHEY and SVGEGT. V was cut by 2 bases and J by 3 bases, with 11 bases left in between. This CDR3 is built from 15 residues. This CDR3 reads CASSYRQGLNQPQHF. In DNA, the CDR3 is TGTGCCAGCAGTTACCGGCAGGGACTCAATCAGCCCCAGCATTTT.

This chain connects TRBV5-1 to TRBJ1-3; D possibly corresponds to TRBD1 (6 bases). Germline loops: CDR1 SGHRS, CDR2 YFSETQ. The germline V and J ends were trimmed by 3 bases and 2 bases, with 15 bases remaining between them. The CDR3 is 16 residues long. CDR3 nucleotide sequence: TGCGCCAGCAGCTCATCTCAACAGGGAACTGGAAACACCATATATTTT. It translates to CASSSSQQGTGNTIYF.

The chain uses TRBV27 and TRBJ2-4; 8 bases agree with TRBD2. V was pared by 5 bases and J by 0 bases, with 9 bases of the junction left unmatched. Germline-derived CDR1 and CDR2 are MNHEY and SMNVEV (reference sequence). This CDR3 spans 17 amino acids. CDR3 amino acids: CASSHNSGGLAKNIQYF. DNA of the CDR3: TGTGCCAGCAGTCACAACTCGGGGGGGCTAGCCAAAAACATTCAGTACTTC.

The V gene is TRBV5-5, the J gene TRBJ2-6; a possible D gene is TRBD1 (5 bases). Trimming took 0 bases from V and 3 from J, leaving 10 bases between them. The CDR3 sequence is 16 residues long. Germline loops: CDR1 SGHKS, CDR2 YYEKEE (reference sequence). The CDR3 reads CASSLEAGHGANVLTF. The CDR3 DNA reads as TGTGCCAGCAGCTTGGAGGCAGGGCATGGGGCCAACGTCCTGACTTTC.

This clonotype was seen only a few times. CDR3 in amino acids: CASSRTGTRTDTQYF. CDR3 DNA: TGCGCCAGCAGCCGAACAGGGACCCGCACAGATACGCAGTATTTT. This chain links TRBV4-3 with TRBJ2-3, with D possibly TRBD1 on 6 matching bases. Trimming removed 4 bases at V and 1 base at J, with 12 bases between. Germline V lookup: CDR1 LGHNA, CDR2 YSLEER. The CDR3 is made up of 15 amino acids.

This clonotype is a singleton in its sample. V and J are TRBV7-3 and TRBJ2-2, with D unresolved. This CDR3 is built from 15 residues. Germline assignment: CDR1 SGHTA and CDR2 FQGTGA. V dropped 5 bases and J dropped 5 bases, with 15 bases sitting between them. CDR3: CASSKNPSGTGELFF. For the CDR3, the DNA is TGTGCCAGCAGCAAAAACCCTTCCGGTACCGGGGAGCTGTTTTTT.

This clonotype was seen once. The chain uses TRBV6-1 and TRBJ2-5; 10 bases fit TRBD1. The V gene end was trimmed by 7 bases and the J gene end by 5 bases; junction bases not matched to a gene: 10. CDR1 and CDR2 (germline): MNHNS, SASEGT. The CDR3 loop spans 15 amino acids. DNA of the CDR3: TGTGCCAGCAATACGGGACAGGGGATCTCGGAGACCCAGTACTTC. Its translation is CASNTGQGISETQYF.

The chain couples TRBV4-3 to TRBJ2-7; 8 nucleotides align to TRBD2. The ends lost 4 bases at V and 7 bases at J; junction bases unmatched: 12. Germline V gives CDR1 LGHNA, CDR2 YSLEER. The CDR3 consists of 15 residues. CDR3 region: CASSPARGDYNEQYF. CDR3 bases: TGCGCCAGCAGCCCGGCGCGGGGGGACTACAATGAGCAGTACTTC.

This clonotype was seen a handful of times. The chain is built from TRBV12-3 or TRBV12-4 and TRBJ2-5, with 8 positions matching TRBD1. This CDR3 region has 16 residues. With 2 bases clipped from V and 5 bases from J, the junction kept 10 bases outside the gene matches. The CDR3 bases are TGTGCCAGCAGTTTAAGCAACAGGGGGTCCGGGGAGACCCAGTACTTC. It specifies CASSLSNRGSGETQYF.

The rearrangement uses TRBV12-5 and TRBJ2-5; 9 positions match TRBD1. The CDR3 totals 17 residues. V lost 5 bases to trimming and J lost 1 base; unmatched junction nucleotides: 11. Germline V gene lookup returns CDR1 LGHNT and CDR2 FRNRAP. The CDR3 DNA reads TGTGCTAGTGGTCTTAAGTCCCGGGACAGGGCCCAAGAGACCCAGTACTTC. It encodes CASGLKSRDRAQETQYF. Full variable domain (rest looked up from reference TRBV12-5 and TRBJ2-5): DARVTQTPRHKVTEMGQEVTMRCQPILGHNTVFWYRQTMMQGLELLAYFRNRAPLDDSGMPKDRFSAEMPDATLATLKIQPSEPRDSAVYFCASGLKSRDRAQETQYFGPGTRLLVL.

This clonotype was detected only a few times. V usage is TRBV27 and J usage is TRBJ2-5, with TRBD2 identical over 10 bases. The better agreement between TRBJ2-7 and the DNA end casts doubt on the J call. The V gene's germline CDR1 is MNHEY and CDR2 SMNVEV (reference sequence). The CDR3 covers 15 residues. For the CDR3, the DNA is TGTGCCAGCAGTTTTGGTAGCGGGGGGTTTTACGAGCAGTACTTC. Residues: CASSFGSGGFYEQYF.

This clonotype has a count of ten or more. CDR3 in DNA: TGTGCCAGCAGTGAAGAGACCCAGTACTTC. Encoded protein: CASSEETQYF. The chain links TRBV6-2 or TRBV6-3 to TRBJ2-5; D gene unclear. Germline V gives CDR1 MNHEY, CDR2 SVGEGT. Trimming took off 5 bases at V and 3 bases at J, with 1 base between the two ends. The CDR3 covers 10 residues.

This clonotype was seen more than once but under ten times. The CDR3 sequence is CASSWGLGSSYEQYF. The CDR3 nucleotides read TGTGCCAGCAGTTGGGGTTTGGGGAGCTCCTACGAGCAGTACTTC. The chain couples TRBV27 to TRBJ2-7; D possibly corresponds to TRBD2 (5 bases). The CDR3 loop spans 15 amino acids. Trimming took 4 bases from V and 0 from J, leaving 13 bases between them. Looked up from germline, CDR1 is MNHEY and CDR2 is SMNVEV (reference sequence).

CDR3 protein: CASSLGHGELFF. CDR3 nucleotide sequence: TGTGCCAGCAGTTTGGGCCACGGGGAGCTGTTTTTT. The chain employs TRBV27 and TRBJ2-2; D call uncertain. From germline, CDR1 is MNHEY and CDR2 SMNVEV (reference sequence). The V end lost 3 bases, the J end lost 7 bases, and 6 bases lay between the germline ends. This CDR3 comprises 12 residues.

The chain combines TRBV29-1 with TRBJ2-5; D may match TRBD1 or TRBD2 (6 bases each). This CDR3 is built from 13 residues. Germline V CDR1 and CDR2: SQVTM, ANQGSEA. Trimming pared 4 bases from V and 5 bases from J, leaving 14 bases between. The CDR3 sequence: CSVGQGSGETQYF. DNA for the CDR3: TGCAGCGTTGGCCAGGGGAGCGGGGAGACCCAGTACTTC.

The genes are TRBV15 and TRBJ2-7, with D perhaps matching TRBD1 (6 bases). The CDR3 is made up of 16 amino acids. Germline V gene lookup returns CDR1 LNHNV and CDR2 YYDKDF (reference sequence). Trimming removed 10 bases from V and 0 bases from J, with 22 bases in between. The CDR3, as DNA: TGTGCCATCGCACTAACCCGGGACACCAACTCCTACGAGCAGTACTTC. Translating it yields CAIALTRDTNSYEQYF.